A single sample is the source of the 30 T cell receptor beta chains below, sequenced in a study of T cell clonality in common variable immunodeficiency. The assay was immunoSEQ multiplex PCR, and TCRdb's table has in-frame clones only and misses some. The table lists around 42,000 clones, with no singletons. The sequenced sample consisted of peripheral blood mononuclear cells. The receptors were sampled from a person aged 18-70 years in good health.

This clone has a count of ten or more. The observed sequence ends 3 residues before the CDR3 terminus, with the missing tail filled in from the germline J gene. This chain connects TRBV19 to TRBJ1-1; D is perhaps TRBD1 (6 bases). V was shortened by 6 bases and J by 5 bases, with 10 bases between the two germline ends. CDR3 length: 12 residues. Germline V lookup: CDR1 LNHDA, CDR2 SQIVND (reference sequence). The DNA read from the CDR3 is TGTGCCAGTAGAGGAACAGGGACTGAA. Its protein product is CASRGTGTE. Given in full, the CDR3 is CASRGTGTEAFF.

With respect to this clone: The read ends 3 residues shy of where the CDR3 ends; the end is completed using the germline J gene. This chain links TRBV5-1 with TRBJ2-1; TRBD2 aligns across 7 bases. Germline V gene sequence: CDR1 SGHRS, CDR2 YFSETQ. With V trimmed by 2 bases and J by 8 bases, 7 bases remained unmatched. The CDR3 is 14 residues long. The DNA read from the CDR3 is TGCGCCAGCAGCTTCGGCGGGAGCAATTATGAG. It is translated as CASSFGGSNYE. The complete CDR3 sequence is CASSFGGSNYEQFF.

About this clone itself: The missing CDR3 end, 3 residues past where the read stops, is filled in from the germline J gene. The chain combines TRBV5-1 with TRBJ1-2, with D possibly matching TRBD1 (5 bases). V lost 9 bases to trimming and J lost 6 bases, with 15 bases between them. In germline, CDR1 is SGHRS, CDR2 YFSETQ. The CDR3 length is 12 residues. The sequenced CDR3 bases are TGCGCCAATTCGAAGACAGCAGATGGC. This gives the protein CANSKTADG. The full CDR3 is CANSKTADGYTF. The whole variable domain, filled in from reference TRBV5-1 and TRBJ1-2, reads KAGVTQTPRYLIKTRGQQVTLSCSPISGHRSVSWYQQTPGQGLQFLFEYFSETQRNKGNFPGRFSGRQFSNSRSEMNVSTLELGDSALYLCANSKTADGYTFGSGTRLTVV.

This clone was detected ten times or more. The read falls 3 residues short of the CDR3 end, and the missing part is taken from the germline J gene. This sequence joins TRBV6-4 and TRBJ2-1, with 15 bases matching TRBD2. Germline values: CDR1 MRHNA, CDR2 SNTAGT. There are 17 residues in the CDR3. V gave up 2 bases and J gave up 8 bases; unmatched junction bases: 7. Partial CDR3 DNA: TGTGCCAGCAGTGACCAAGGGACTAGCGGGAGGTCGTATGAG. This sequence encodes CASSDQGTSGRSYE. The whole CDR3 sequence reads CASSDQGTSGRSYEQFF.

This clone was seen ten or more times. The read finishes 3 residues shy of the CDR3 end, and the germline J gene is used to complete it. The rearrangement links TRBV20-1 to TRBJ2-3; TRBD2 aligns across 11 bases. The CDR3 runs 17 residues. The J segment lost 4 bases and the V segment lost 4 bases, leaving 13 bases of the junction unmatched. CDR1 and CDR2 (germline): DFQATT, SNEGSKA (reference sequence). The part of the CDR3 DNA that was read is TGCAGTGCTAACCCCGCCGGACTAGCGGGCAGTCCAGATACG. Translation: CSANPAGLAGSPDT. In full, the CDR3 is CSANPAGLAGSPDTQYF.

This clone ranks as medium-sized (0.01 to 0.1%). The read ends 3 residues early relative to the CDR3; the germline J gene fills the gap. The chain combines TRBV7-2 with TRBJ2-3; no clear D gene. CDR1 is SGHTA and CDR2 is FQGNSA in the germline V gene. CDR3 length: 12 amino acids. Trimming took 6 bases from V and 6 from J, leaving 10 bases between them. The CDR3 sequence is CASRPRWDTQYF. Incomplete CDR3 DNA: TGTGCCAGCAGGCCGCGGTGGGATACG.

This clone has ten or more counts. The read terminates 3 residues ahead of where the CDR3 ends, so the germline J gene completes it. This chain joins TRBV20-1 and TRBJ2-1; 15 bases align to TRBD2. With V trimmed by 5 bases and J by 9 bases, 5 bases remained unmatched. Germline-derived CDR1 and CDR2 are DFQATT and SNEGSKA (reference sequence). CDR3 length: 14 amino acids. The part of the CDR3 DNA that was read is TGCAGTGCTTCCGGGACTAGCGGGAGGCGTGAG. Its translation is CSASGTSGRRE. The whole CDR3 protein reads CSASGTSGRREQFF.

This clone was seen many times. The CDR3 end lies 3 residues beyond the end of the read and is filled in from the germline J gene. The rearrangement links TRBV2 to TRBJ1-1; D is uncertain. V was shortened by 5 bases and J by 5 bases, with 12 bases between the two germline ends. This CDR3 contains 13 residues. Looked up from germline, CDR1 is SNHLY and CDR2 is FYNNEI. The CDR3 protein is CASSTSLSTEAFF. The sequenced part of the CDR3 DNA is TGTGCCAGCAGTACCTCCCTCAGTACTGAA.

In this sample, this clone turned up many times. Read data end 3 residues before the CDR3 end; the end is taken from the germline J gene. This chain joins TRBV5-1 and TRBJ2-7; D remains ambiguous. The length of the CDR3 is 13 residues. The V gene lost 0 bases and the J gene lost 3 bases, with 7 bases spanning the gap. Germline lookup yields CDR1 SGHRS and CDR2 YFSETQ. CDR3 bases read: TGCGCCAGCAGCTTGGGACAAAACTACGAG. Its translation: CASSLGQNYE. The whole CDR3 region reads CASSLGQNYEQYF.

This clone was seen repeatedly, ten times or more. The read halts 3 residues ahead of the CDR3 end, with the missing end drawn from the germline J gene. V and J are TRBV11-3 and TRBJ1-1; D unresolved. Germline V gene data show CDR1 as SGHNT and CDR2 as YENEEA. The CDR3 has 13 amino acids. Trimming removed 0 bases from V and 6 bases from J, with 8 bases in between. The CDR3 loop reads CASSLDGTAEAFF. The CDR3 DNA, read in part, is TGTGCCAGCAGCTTAGATGGCACAGCTGAA.

About this clone: Read sequence stops 3 residues before the CDR3 end, and the germline J gene provides the missing end. The chain has TRBV19 and TRBJ1-6; perhaps TRBD1 as D (6 bases). CDR3 length equals 13 residues. V gave up 4 bases and J gave up 8 bases, with 9 bases separating them. The V gene's germline CDR1 is LNHDA and CDR2 SQIVND (reference sequence). The CDR3 sequence is CASSSYRDSPLHF. Incomplete CDR3 DNA: TGTGCCAGTAGTAGCTACAGGGATTCACCC.

There are many counts of this clone. The sequence runs out 3 residues before the end of the CDR3; the remainder is reconstructed from the germline J gene. The genes are TRBV6-1 and TRBJ2-4, with D unresolved. Trimming removed 6 bases at V and 6 bases at J, with 9 bases between. CDR3 length equals 12 residues. Germline lookup yields CDR1 MNHNS and CDR2 SASEGT. The sequenced CDR3 bases are TGTGCCAGCAGAGAAAACAGAAACATT. The encoded protein is CASRENRNI. The full CDR3 reads CASRENRNIQYF.

This clone was seen at least ten times. The CDR3 extends 3 residues past the end of the read, so its final part is completed from the germline J gene. The rearrangement joins TRBV20-1 to TRBJ2-1, with D possibly matching TRBD1 (6 bases). V lost 6 bases and J 1 base, leaving 19 bases between the germline ends. The CDR3 covers 16 residues. Per germline, CDR1 DFQATT and CDR2 SNEGSKA (reference sequence). CDR3 sequence: CSASPVGTSSYNEQFF. The DNA read from the CDR3 is TGCAGTGCATCCCCCGTTGGGACATCTTCCTACAATGAG.

This clone was counted ten times or more. The sequence runs out 3 residues before the end of the CDR3; the remainder is reconstructed from the germline J gene. The V gene is TRBV5-4, the J gene TRBJ2-1, with 7 bases identical to TRBD2. CDR1 and CDR2 (germline): SGHNT, YYREEE (reference sequence). J gave up 0 bases and V 0 bases, and 3 bases lay outside the gene matches. The CDR3 runs to 16 residues. CDR3 amino acids: CASSLGGGSSYNEQFF. The sequenced part of the CDR3 DNA is TGTGCCAGCAGCTTGGGAGGCGGGAGCTCCTACAATGAG.

This clone has ten or more counts. The CDR3 end lies 3 residues beyond the end of the read and is filled in from the germline J gene. The V and J genes are TRBV30 and TRBJ2-7; 8 bases line up with TRBD2. J lost 4 bases, V lost 0 bases, and 8 bases had no gene match. The CDR3 has 15 residues. CDR1 is GTSNPN and CDR2 is SVGIG in the germline V gene (reference sequence). The CDR3 bases that were read are TGTGCCTGGAGTGTATGGGCGGGGGGCGGATACGAG. It codes for CAWSVWAGGGYE. The entire CDR3 protein reads CAWSVWAGGGYEQYF. Full variable domain (outside the CDR3, taken from reference TRBV30 and TRBJ2-7): SQTIHQWPATLVQPVGSPLSLECTVEGTSNPNLYWYRQAAGRGLQLLFYSVGIGQISSEVPQNLSASRPQDRQFILSSKKLLLSDSGFYLCAWSVWAGGGYEQYFGPGTRLTVT.

This clone was detected ten times or more. The sequence runs out 3 residues before the end of the CDR3; the remainder is reconstructed from the germline J gene. The chain couples TRBV11-3 to TRBJ2-1; 7 bases map to TRBD2. V was pared by 2 bases and J by 7 bases, with 8 bases of the junction left unmatched. The V gene's germline CDR1 is SGHNT and CDR2 YENEEA. There are 15 residues in the CDR3. Incomplete CDR3 DNA: TGTGCCAGCAGCTTAACGGCGGGGGTAGGGAATGAG. The encoded protein is CASSLTAGVGNE. In full, the CDR3 is CASSLTAGVGNEQFF.

This clone was counted ten times or more. The read terminates 3 residues before the CDR3 end, so the remaining end is supplied by the germline J gene. The gene calls are TRBV3-1 (or the pseudogene TRBV3-2) and TRBJ2-3, with 8 bases lining up with TRBD1. The CDR3 contains 16 residues. Germline values: CDR1 LGHDT, CDR2 YNNKEL (reference sequence). Trimming cost V 4 bases and J 3 bases; bases outside gene matches: 9. The sequenced CDR3 bases are TGTGCCAGCAGCCGAGGACAGGGCTTCGGGACAGATACG. Residues: CASSRGQGFGTDT. The full CDR3 is CASSRGQGFGTDTQYF.

The table lists this clone with many counts. The read ends 3 residues early relative to the CDR3; the germline J gene fills the gap. The chain links TRBV18 to TRBJ2-7; D might be TRBD1 (6 bases). CDR3 size: 13 residues. The V gene lost 3 bases and the J gene lost 6 bases, with 12 bases spanning the gap. Germline V CDR1 and CDR2: KGHSH, LQKENI. CDR3 loop: CASSPRQGLEQYF. Incomplete CDR3 DNA: TGTGCCAGCTCACCGCGGCAGGGGCTCGAG.

This clone was recorded at least ten times. From the germline J gene comes the end of the CDR3, since the read stops 3 residues before it. The chain employs TRBV5-1 and TRBJ1-2; TRBD1 might be the D (6 bases). The CDR3 has 11 amino acids. The germline CDR1 and CDR2 sequences are SGHRS and YFSETQ. Here the CDR3 reads CASRQGDGYTF. CDR3 DNA (partial): TGCGCCAGCAGACAGGGTGACGGC. Combining the CDR3 with reference TRBV5-1 and TRBJ1-2 gives the whole variable domain KAGVTQTPRYLIKTRGQQVTLSCSPISGHRSVSWYQQTPGQGLQFLFEYFSETQRNKGNFPGRFSGRQFSNSRSEMNVSTLELGDSALYLCASRQGDGYTFGSGTRLTVV.

There are many counts of this clone. The read falls 3 residues short of the CDR3 end, and the missing part is taken from the germline J gene. The J gene is TRBJ2-1, the V gene TRBV12-3 or TRBV12-4; perhaps TRBD1 as D (5 bases). The CDR3 runs 14 residues. Trimming took 5 bases from V and 7 from J, leaving 15 bases between them. CDR3 protein: CASSPGRGTNEQFF. Incomplete CDR3 DNA: TGTGCCAGCAGTCCCGGAAGGGGTACGAATGAG.

Regarding this clone: The read finishes 3 residues shy of the CDR3 end, and the germline J gene is used to complete it. The rearrangement links TRBV20-1 to TRBJ2-7, with 16 positions matching TRBD2. Germline V gene lookup returns CDR1 DFQATT and CDR2 SNEGSKA (reference sequence). This CDR3 region has 15 residues. Trimming cost V 5 bases and J 4 bases; bases outside gene matches: 5. CDR3 DNA, as far as it was read: TGCAGTGCTGTACCGGGACTAGCGGGAGGGTACGAG. This sequence encodes CSAVPGLAGGYE. The whole CDR3 sequence reads CSAVPGLAGGYEQYF.

This clone was observed many times. The read terminates 3 residues ahead of where the CDR3 ends, so the germline J gene completes it. This chain joins TRBV5-4 and TRBJ1-3; TRBD1 agrees at 9 bases. Per the germline V gene, CDR1 is SGHNT and CDR2 is YYREEE (reference sequence). The CDR3 is made up of 13 amino acids. V lost 0 bases and J lost 8; bases outside the gene matches: 0. The part of the CDR3 DNA that was read is TGTGCCAGCAGCTTGGGACAGGGGGACACC. Amino acid sequence: CASSLGQGDT. The full CDR3 reads CASSLGQGDTIYF.

The sample holds many counts of this clone. The CDR3 extends 3 residues past the end of the read, so its final part is completed from the germline J gene. The gene calls are TRBV5-1 and TRBJ2-7, with 7 bases lining up with TRBD2. V shed 4 bases and J 2 bases; nucleotides not matched to a gene: 6. This CDR3 is built from 14 residues. Per germline, CDR1 SGHRS and CDR2 YFSETQ. The part of the CDR3 DNA that was read is TGCGCCAGCAGCCCCCGGGACTACACCTACGAG. This gives the protein CASSPRDYTYE. The CDR3 in full is CASSPRDYTYEQYF.

This clone was seen ten or more times. The read is 3 residues too short to cover the CDR3 end, so that end is filled in from the germline J gene. This sequence joins TRBV7-9 and TRBJ1-6, with D possibly TRBD1 on 6 matching bases. CDR3 length: 14 residues. The germline V gene encodes CDR1 SEHNR and CDR2 FQNEAQ (reference sequence). CDR3 bases read: TGTGCCAGCAGCCCAACCGAAGGGGGTTTCTCC. The encoded protein is CASSPTEGGFS. The CDR3 reads in full as CASSPTEGGFSLHF.

This clone was detected ten times or more. The read falls 3 residues short of the CDR3 end, and the missing part is taken from the germline J gene. The chain carries TRBV20-1 and TRBJ2-3, with 11 bases identical to TRBD2. Unmatched junction bases numbered 8, after V lost 4 bases and J lost 2 bases. The length of the CDR3 is 16 residues. CDR1 and CDR2 (germline): DFQATT, SNEGSKA (reference sequence). The CDR3 sequence is CSANGASGGFTDTQYF. The covered CDR3 bases are TGCAGTGCTAACGGAGCTAGCGGGGGGTTCACAGATACG.

The sample holds many counts of this clone. From the germline J gene comes the end of the CDR3, since the read stops 3 residues before it. The V call is TRBV29-1, the J call TRBJ2-5; TRBD1 or TRBD2 may be the D gene (5 bases each). This CDR3 contains 15 residues. Germline loops: CDR1 SQVTM, CDR2 ANQGSEA. Trimming pared 3 bases from V and 4 bases from J, leaving 18 bases between. CDR3 sequence: CSVEGEGPARETQYF. CDR3 bases read: TGCAGCGTTGAGGGAGAGGGGCCCGCGAGAGAGACC. The entire variable domain, with the rest obtained from reference TRBV29-1 and TRBJ2-5, is as follows: SAVISQKPSRDICQRGTSLTIQCQVDSQVTMMFWYRQQPGQSLTLIATANQGSEATYESGFVIDKFPISRPNLTFSTLTVSNMSPEDSSIYLCSVEGEGPARETQYFGPGTRLLVL.

This clone has at least ten counts. The read finishes 3 residues shy of the CDR3 end, and the germline J gene is used to complete it. The rearrangement uses TRBV7-9 and TRBJ2-3; tentative D call: TRBD2 (5 bases). The CDR3 is 14 amino acids. Trimming pared 1 base from V and 6 bases from J, leaving 11 bases between. CDR1 SEHNR and CDR2 FQNEAQ come from the germline V gene (reference sequence). CDR3 protein: CASSLDAGGDTQYF. CDR3 DNA, as far as it was read: TGTGCCAGCAGCTTAGACGCGGGCGGGGATACG.

This clone was detected many times. The read comes to an end 3 residues before the CDR3 does, leaving the germline J gene to fill in the end. The chain combines TRBV7-9 with TRBJ1-1, with D maybe TRBD1 (6 bases). Germline loops: CDR1 SEHNR, CDR2 FQNEAQ (reference sequence). V shed 5 bases and J shed 0 bases, with 10 bases lying between them. The CDR3 contains 14 residues. The CDR3 reads CASSQGQLNTEAFF. CDR3 DNA, as far as it was read: TGTGCCAGCAGCCAAGGACAGTTGAACACTGAA.

In its sample, this clone was seen many times. The CDR3: CASSLGSGAFF. CDR3 bases read: TGCGCCAGCAGCCTGGGATCAGGG. This chain joins TRBV5-1 and TRBJ1-1; perhaps TRBD1 as D (5 bases). The missing CDR3 end, 3 residues past where the read stops, is filled in from the germline J gene. CDR3 size: 11 residues. Germline V gene lookup returns CDR1 SGHRS and CDR2 YFSETQ.

This clone was detected many times. The sequence runs out 3 residues before the end of the CDR3; the remainder is reconstructed from the germline J gene. This sequence joins TRBV20-1 and TRBJ2-1, with a tentative D call TRBD1 (5 bases). Trimming stripped 1 base from V and 8 bases from J, with 15 bases between. In germline, CDR1 is DFQATT, CDR2 SNEGSKA (reference sequence). This CDR3 is 14 amino acids long. CDR3 loop: CSARGGAVDDEQFF. The DNA read from the CDR3 is TGCAGTGCTAGAGGGGGCGCCGTGGACGATGAG.